The 21 T cell receptor beta chains presented below share a single source sample, sequenced in a study of T cell responses to AZD1222 COVID-19 vaccine. Only in-frame clones appear in the TCRdb table, and some are missing; sequencing was by immunoSEQ multiplex PCR. Of around 100,000 clones detected, about 85% appear once; the ten largest clones hold roughly 2.5%. The specimen was peripheral blood, collected 28 days after the second AZD1222 dose. Every receptor here comes from an adult who received the AZD1222 COVID-19 vaccine.

This clone was recorded many times. The chain is built from TRBV19 and TRBJ1-1; D is uncertain. The CDR3 has 14 amino acids. The ends were cut back, 4 bases at V and 0 bases at J, with 9 bases in the middle. CDR1 and CDR2 from the germline V gene are LNHDA and SQIVND (reference sequence). The CDR3 nucleotides read TGTGCCAGTAGTACAGGTGGGGTGAACACTGAAGCTTTCTTT. This encodes CASSTGGVNTEAFF.

This clone was recorded a few times. The chain combines TRBV11-2 with TRBJ2-5; D is unresolved. This CDR3 comprises 13 residues. The V gene lost 5 bases and the J gene lost 5 bases, with 12 bases spanning the gap. Germline V CDR1 and CDR2: SGHAT, FQNNGV. CDR3 residues: CASSKVVLETQYF. Here the CDR3 DNA reads TGTGCCAGCAGCAAGGTGGTGCTGGAGACCCAGTACTTC.

V usage is TRBV18 and J usage is TRBJ2-5; no reliable D call. The CDR3 runs 12 residues. The V end was cut by 4 bases, the J end by 3 bases, with 6 bases between. Germline V gene data show CDR1 as KGHSH and CDR2 as LQKENI. DNA of the CDR3: TGTGCCAGCTCACTATCAGAAGAGACCCAGTACTTC. This sequence encodes CASSLSEETQYF. Filled out from reference TRBV18 and TRBJ2-5, the complete variable domain reads NAGVMQNPRHLVRRRGQEARLRCSPMKGHSHVYWYRQLPEEGLKFMVYLQKENIIDESGMPKERFSAEFPKEGPSILRIQQVVRGDSAAYFCASSLSEETQYFGPGTRLLVL.

The chain couples TRBV15 to TRBJ1-1; D call uncertain. The germline V gene has CDR1 LNHNV and CDR2 YYDKDF (reference sequence). V dropped 1 base and J dropped 4 bases, with 19 bases sitting between them. This CDR3 has 17 amino acids. CDR3 residues: CATSRGYSEGFITEAFF. For the CDR3, the DNA is TGTGCCACCAGCAGAGGGTATAGCGAGGGTTTTATCACTGAAGCTTTCTTT.

In its sample, this clone was seen a few times. The chain has TRBV4-2 and TRBJ2-2; 9 bases align to TRBD2. This CDR3 is 17 amino acids long. Per the germline V gene, CDR1 is LGHNA and CDR2 is YNFKEQ. The junction had 6 bases not matched to a gene; V was cut back by 4 bases and J by 0 bases. CDR3 in amino acids: CASSPKTSGANTGELFF. CDR3 nucleotide sequence: TGTGCCAGCAGCCCTAAGACTAGCGGCGCGAACACCGGGGAGCTGTTTTTT.

This chain connects TRBV7-2 to TRBJ1-1, with 10 bases lining up with TRBD1. The CDR3 covers 18 residues. Germline trimming cut 5 bases from V and 6 bases from J; bases unmatched to any gene: 18. CDR1 and CDR2 from the germline V gene are SGHTA and FQGNSA. CDR3 nucleotides: TGTGCCAGCAGCCTACCGGACAGGGGGGTGCTCAGACGGGCTGAAGCTTTCTTT. It yields the protein CASSLPDRGVLRRAEAFF.

This clone came up a few times. The rearrangement joins TRBV28 to TRBJ1-2; 8 bases fit TRBD1. J gave up 7 bases and V 4 bases, and 8 bases lay outside the gene matches. Germline CDR1 is MDHEN and CDR2 is SYDVKM. CDR3 length: 14 amino acids. CDR3 nucleotide sequence: TGTGCCAGCAGTTATACGACAGGGGCGGCTGGCTACACCTTC. This codes for CASSYTTGAAGYTF.

The chain uses TRBV7-2 and TRBJ2-6; D call uncertain. V lost 0 bases to trimming and J lost 2 bases, with 2 bases between them. The germline V gene encodes CDR1 SGHTA and CDR2 FQGNSA. This CDR3 is 14 amino acids long. In DNA, the CDR3 is TGTGCCAGCAGCTTAGCTCCTGGGGCCAACGTCCTGACTTTC. Protein: CASSLAPGANVLTF.

A few counts support this clone. The chain is built from TRBV6-2 or TRBV6-3 and TRBJ1-5; 12 nucleotides align to TRBD1. The V gene's germline CDR1 is MNHEY and CDR2 SVGEGT. The CDR3 sequence is 18 residues long. With 2 bases clipped from V and 4 bases from J, the junction kept 9 bases outside the gene matches. This chain's CDR3 is CASSYRPGQGASNQPQHF. The DNA for the CDR3 is TGTGCCAGCAGTTACCGCCCGGGACAGGGGGCTTCGAATCAGCCCCAGCATTTT.

The V gene is TRBV15, the J gene TRBJ1-2; possibly TRBD1 for D (5 bases). Trimming left V 3 bases short and J 6 bases short, with 17 bases between. CDR3 size: 15 residues. Germline loops: CDR1 LNHNV, CDR2 YYDKDF (reference sequence). The CDR3 loop is CATSRLQGDKNGYTF. The CDR3 region has the DNA TGTGCCACCAGCAGGTTGCAGGGAGATAAGAATGGCTACACCTTC.

CDR3 DNA: TGCAGTGCTAGTAAATCCGTAGTGGCCAAAAACATTCAGTACTTC. Amino acids: CSASKSVVAKNIQYF. V and J are TRBV20-1 and TRBJ2-4; D is uncertain. This CDR3 has 15 amino acids. Germline V lookup: CDR1 DFQATT, CDR2 SNEGSKA (reference sequence). Trimming left V 3 bases short and J 1 base short, with 13 bases between.

The chain has TRBV15 and TRBJ2-3; the D is unclear. The CDR3 spans 15 residues. The germline CDR1 and CDR2 sequences are LNHNV and YYDKDF (reference sequence). Deletions cut 8 bases from V and 0 bases from J, with 15 bases between. CDR3 protein: CATSRGGTSTDTQYF. CDR3 nucleotide sequence: TGTGCCACCTCACGAGGCGGCACCAGCACAGATACGCAGTATTTT.

V gene TRBV5-1 combines with J gene TRBJ2-7; 13 positions agree with TRBD2. Germline assignment: CDR1 SGHRS and CDR2 YFSETQ. The CDR3 totals 14 residues. J was trimmed by 12 bases and V by 4 bases; bases with no gene match: 10. Here the CDR3 reads CASSPGTSGTVSYF. As DNA, the CDR3 is TGCGCCAGCAGCCCCGGGACTAGCGGGACAGTATCGTACTTC.

The chain has TRBV10-3 and TRBJ2-7, with 8 bases identical to TRBD2. J gave up 4 bases and V 6 bases, and 8 bases lay outside the gene matches. CDR3 length equals 14 residues. CDR1 ENHRY and CDR2 SYGVKD come from the germline V gene. DNA for the CDR3: TGTGCCATCAGGAGCGGGGGAGGGCCGTACGAGCAGTACTTC. Amino acid sequence: CAIRSGGGPYEQYF.

V and J are TRBV6-2 or TRBV6-3 and TRBJ2-1; no definite D call. Germline-derived CDR1 and CDR2 are MNHEY and SVGEGT. The V end was cut by 0 bases, the J end by 14 bases, with 17 bases between. The CDR3 has 14 amino acids. The CDR3 DNA follows: TGTGCCAGCAGTTACTCGGGGTCCCCATGGTTTAAGTTCTTC. As protein: CASSYSGSPWFKFF.

The chain has TRBV6-5 and TRBJ1-1; D possibly corresponds to TRBD1 (5 bases). Germline CDR1 is MNHEY and CDR2 is SVGAGI. V was shortened by 6 bases and J by 1 base, with 9 bases between the two germline ends. The CDR3 has 13 amino acids. Here the CDR3 reads CASRLGENTEAFF. In DNA, the CDR3 is TGTGCCAGCAGATTGGGGGAGAACACTGAAGCTTTCTTT.

For this clone: A read error may account for a junction end that differs from germline. This CDR3 is CASSAGNTGFVTGVF. CDR3 in DNA: TGTGCCAGCAGCGCAGGGAATACAGGTTTCGTAACTGGAGTCTTC. The J gene is TRBJ2-1, the V gene TRBV9, with D possibly being TRBD1 (5 bases). The CDR3 is made up of 15 amino acids. Germline CDR1 SGDLS, CDR2 YYNGEE. Full variable domain (outside the CDR3, taken from reference TRBV9 and TRBJ2-1): DSGVTQTPKHLITATGQRVTLRCSPRSGDLSVYWYQQSLDQGLQFLIQYYNGEERAKGNILERFSAQQFPDLHSELNLSSLELGDSALYFCASSAGNTGFVTGVFGPGTRLTVL.

This chain joins TRBV9 and TRBJ1-1; D may be TRBD1 (5 bases). CDR3 length: 16 amino acids. Trimming pared 0 bases from V and 1 base from J, leaving 13 bases between. The V gene's germline CDR1 is SGDLS and CDR2 YYNGEE. CDR3 in DNA: TGTGCCAGCAGCGTAGTTCCAGGGAAAAAGAACACTGAAGCTTTCTTT. Its translation: CASSVVPGKKNTEAFF. Filled out from reference TRBV9 and TRBJ1-1, the complete variable domain reads DSGVTQTPKHLITATGQRVTLRCSPRSGDLSVYWYQQSLDQGLQFLIQYYNGEERAKGNILERFSAQQFPDLHSELNLSSLELGDSALYFCASSVVPGKKNTEAFFGQGTRLTVV.

Here the CDR3 reads CASRRNTDTQYF. The CDR3 bases are TGTGCCAGCAGGCGGAACACAGATACGCAGTATTTT. The chain combines TRBV27 with TRBJ2-3; the D is unclear. Germline CDR1 MNHEY, CDR2 SMNVEV (reference sequence). V lost 6 bases and J 2 bases, leaving 6 bases between the germline ends. The CDR3 extends over 12 amino acids.

J is TRBJ1-3 and V is TRBV27, with D unclear. The V gene's germline CDR1 is MNHEY and CDR2 SMNVEV (reference sequence). The ends were cut back, 3 bases at V and 3 bases at J, with 0 bases in the middle. The CDR3 spans 11 residues. DNA of the CDR3: TGTGCCAGCAGTTTTGGAAACACCATATATTTT. Protein sequence: CASSFGNTIYF.

V is TRBV11-2 and J is TRBJ2-4; 15 bases match TRBD2. Germline trimming cut 5 bases from V and 7 bases from J; bases unmatched to any gene: 3. This CDR3 comprises 15 residues. The V gene's germline CDR1 is SGHAT and CDR2 FQNNGV. CDR3 residues: CASSRTSGRENIQYF. CDR3 bases: TGTGCCAGCAGCCGGACTAGCGGGAGGGAGAACATTCAGTACTTC.